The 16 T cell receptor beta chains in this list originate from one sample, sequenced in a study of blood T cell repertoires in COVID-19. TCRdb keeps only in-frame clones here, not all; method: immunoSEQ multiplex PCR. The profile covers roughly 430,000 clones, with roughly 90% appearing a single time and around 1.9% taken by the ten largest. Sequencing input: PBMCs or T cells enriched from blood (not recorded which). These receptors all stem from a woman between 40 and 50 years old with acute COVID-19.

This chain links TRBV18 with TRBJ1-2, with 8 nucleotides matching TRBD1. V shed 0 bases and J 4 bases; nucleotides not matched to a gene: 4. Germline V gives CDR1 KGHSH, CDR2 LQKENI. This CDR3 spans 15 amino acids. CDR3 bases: TGTGCCAGCTCACCACCGAGACAGGGGTCCTATGGCTACACCTTC. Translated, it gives CASSPPRQGSYGYTF.

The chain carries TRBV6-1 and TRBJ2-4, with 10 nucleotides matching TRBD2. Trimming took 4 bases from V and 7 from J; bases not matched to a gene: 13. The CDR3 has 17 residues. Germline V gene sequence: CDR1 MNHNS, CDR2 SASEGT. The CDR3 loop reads CASSVSTSGGVMNIQYF. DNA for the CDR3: TGTGCCAGCAGTGTTTCAACCAGCGGGGGGGTGATGAACATTCAGTACTTC.

CDR3 in DNA: TGTGCCAGCAGCCAAGGCTTGCGGCGGGGGGGCCGTAGCACCGGGGAGCTGTTTTTT. Amino acid sequence: CASSQGLRRGGRSTGELFF. This chain joins TRBV3-1 (or the pseudogene TRBV3-2) and TRBJ2-2; TRBD2 agrees at 9 bases. Germline assignment: CDR1 LGHDT and CDR2 YNNKEL (reference sequence). V lost 1 base, J lost 4 bases, and 13 bases stayed unmatched. The CDR3 contains 19 residues.

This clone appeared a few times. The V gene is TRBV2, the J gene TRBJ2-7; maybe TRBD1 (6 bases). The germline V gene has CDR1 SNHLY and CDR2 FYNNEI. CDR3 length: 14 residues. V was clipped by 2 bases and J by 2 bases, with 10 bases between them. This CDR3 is CASSELTGTYEQYF. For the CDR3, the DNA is TGTGCCAGCAGTGAACTGACAGGAACCTACGAGCAGTACTTC.

CDR3 DNA sequence: TGTGCCAGCAGCTTGGGCAGGGATCCTGAAGCTTTCTTT. As protein: CASSLGRDPEAFF. V usage is TRBV7-9 and J usage is TRBJ1-1, with D perhaps matching TRBD1 (5 bases). The germline V and J ends were trimmed by 3 bases and 6 bases, with 11 bases remaining between them. Germline CDR1 is SEHNR and CDR2 is FQNEAQ (reference sequence). The CDR3 length is 13 residues.

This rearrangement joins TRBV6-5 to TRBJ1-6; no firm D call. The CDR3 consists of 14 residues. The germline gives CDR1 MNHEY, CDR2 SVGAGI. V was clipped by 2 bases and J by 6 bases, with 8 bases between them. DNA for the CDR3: TGTGCCAGCAGTTACGGGCAGGTTAATTCACCCCTCCACTTT. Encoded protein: CASSYGQVNSPLHF.

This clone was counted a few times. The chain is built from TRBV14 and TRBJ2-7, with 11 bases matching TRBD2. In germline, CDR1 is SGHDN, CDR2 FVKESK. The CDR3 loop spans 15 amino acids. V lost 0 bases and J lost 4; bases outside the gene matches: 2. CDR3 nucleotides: TGTGCCAGCAGCCAAGAGACTAGCGGGGTATACGAGCAGTACTTC. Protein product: CASSQETSGVYEQYF.

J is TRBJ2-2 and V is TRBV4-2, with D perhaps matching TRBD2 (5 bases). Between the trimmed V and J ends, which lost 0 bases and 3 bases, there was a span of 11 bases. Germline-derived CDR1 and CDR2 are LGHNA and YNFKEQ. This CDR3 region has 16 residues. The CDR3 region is CASSQERGLHTGELFF. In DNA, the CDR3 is TGTGCCAGCAGCCAAGAGCGAGGGTTGCACACCGGGGAGCTGTTTTTT.

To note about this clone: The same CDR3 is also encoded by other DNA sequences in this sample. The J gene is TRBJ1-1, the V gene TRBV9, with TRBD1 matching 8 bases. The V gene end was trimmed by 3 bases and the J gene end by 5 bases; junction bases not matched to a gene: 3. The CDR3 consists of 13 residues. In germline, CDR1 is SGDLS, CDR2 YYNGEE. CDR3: CASSEGQGTEAFF. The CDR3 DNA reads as TGTGCCAGCAGCGAAGGACAGGGAACTGAAGCTTTCTTT.

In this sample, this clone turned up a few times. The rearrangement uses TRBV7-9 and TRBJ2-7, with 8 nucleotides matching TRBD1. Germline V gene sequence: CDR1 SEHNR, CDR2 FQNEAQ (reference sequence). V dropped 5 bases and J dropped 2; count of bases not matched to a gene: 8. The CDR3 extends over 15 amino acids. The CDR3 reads CASSRTRGPPYEQYF. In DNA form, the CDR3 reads TGTGCCAGCAGCCGGACCAGGGGGCCCCCCTACGAGCAGTACTTC.

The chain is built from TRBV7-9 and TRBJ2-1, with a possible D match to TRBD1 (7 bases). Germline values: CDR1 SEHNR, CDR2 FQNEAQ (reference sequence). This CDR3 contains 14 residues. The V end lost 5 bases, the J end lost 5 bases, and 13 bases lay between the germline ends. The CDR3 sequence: CASSAAGQHNEQFF. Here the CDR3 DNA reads TGTGCCAGCAGCGCCGCGGGACAGCACAATGAGCAGTTCTTC.

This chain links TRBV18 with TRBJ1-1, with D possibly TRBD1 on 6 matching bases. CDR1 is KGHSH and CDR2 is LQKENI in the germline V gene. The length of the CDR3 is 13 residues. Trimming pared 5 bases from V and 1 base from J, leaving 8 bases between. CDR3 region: CASSGQTNTEAFF. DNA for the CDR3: TGTGCCAGCTCAGGACAGACGAACACTGAAGCTTTCTTT.

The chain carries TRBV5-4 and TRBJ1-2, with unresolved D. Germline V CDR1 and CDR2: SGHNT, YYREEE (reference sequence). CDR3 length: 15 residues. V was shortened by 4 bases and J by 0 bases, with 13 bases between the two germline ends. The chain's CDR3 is CASSPGGGTNYGYTF. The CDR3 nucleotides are TGTGCCAGCAGCCCTGGAGGAGGGACTAACTATGGCTACACCTTC.

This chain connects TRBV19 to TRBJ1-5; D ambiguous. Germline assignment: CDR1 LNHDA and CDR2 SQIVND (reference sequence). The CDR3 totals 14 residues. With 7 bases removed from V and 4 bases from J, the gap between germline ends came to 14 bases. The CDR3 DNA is TGTGCCAGTACCCGGCGGGAGAGGAATCAGCCCCAGCATTTT. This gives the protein CASTRRERNQPQHF.

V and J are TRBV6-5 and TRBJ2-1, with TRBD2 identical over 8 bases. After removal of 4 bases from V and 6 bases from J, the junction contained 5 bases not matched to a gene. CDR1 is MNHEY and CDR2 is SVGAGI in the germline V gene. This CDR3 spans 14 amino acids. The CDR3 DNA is TGTGCCAGCAGTTCCCTAGCGGGTCGCAATGAGCAGTTCTTC. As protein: CASSSLAGRNEQFF.

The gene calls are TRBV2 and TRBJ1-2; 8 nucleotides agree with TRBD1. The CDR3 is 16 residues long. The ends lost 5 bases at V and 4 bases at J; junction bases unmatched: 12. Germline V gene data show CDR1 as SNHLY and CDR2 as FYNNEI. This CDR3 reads CASSKGTGGSGYGYTF. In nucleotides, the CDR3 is TGTGCCAGCAGTAAGGGGACAGGCGGCTCTGGCTATGGCTACACCTTC.